Each of the 28 T cell receptor beta chains below was sequenced from the same sample in a study of tumor-infiltrating lymphocytes in primary liver carcinoma. It was unsorted whole blood that yielded blood RNA, and germline DNA was also extracted. Researchers generated TCR beta cDNA from about 530 ng of total RNA, relying on a constant-region primer. What produced the TCR beta libraries was three nested multiplex PCR rounds using slightly modified ARM-PCR. For roughly 11 cycles apiece, the opening two PCR rounds ran with TRBV1-TRBV30 forward primers and a C-beta reverse primer. One entry per CDR3 protein results from TCRdb running MiXCR on the multiplex PCR reads. The sample has more than 150,000 distinct CDR3 sequences, 60% seen once. Sequencing was carried out using peripheral blood. These receptors came from a middle-aged man with primary liver carcinoma and hepatitis B virus infection.

V and J are TRBV2 and TRBJ2-3, with D possibly TRBD1 on 6 matching bases. There are 14 residues in the CDR3. In germline, CDR1 is SNHLY, CDR2 FYNNEI. V lost 8 bases and J 8 bases, leaving 20 bases between the germline ends. The CDR3 loop is CASSLGTSKGTQYF. The CDR3, as DNA: TGTGCCAGCTCCCTTGGGACATCCAAGGGTACGCAGTATTTT.

Notes on this clonotype: At one of its ends the junction is not consistent with the germline gene, which may arise from a read error. The chain couples TRBV11-2 to TRBJ2-5; 9 bases line up with TRBD2. The CDR3 is 16 amino acids. Per germline, CDR1 SGHAT and CDR2 FQNNGV. The DNA for the CDR3 is TGCGACAGCAGGATAATGGGGCGGGGGGGCCGAGAGACCCAGTATTTC. As protein: CDSRIMGRGGRETQYF.

The sample holds a few counts of this clonotype. CDR3 amino acids: CSVASGAIETQYF. CDR3 bases: TGCAGCGTTGCGTCCGGGGCTATAGAGACCCAGTACTTC. The chain has TRBV29-1 and TRBJ2-5; the D gene could be TRBD1 or TRBD2 (5 bases each). Germline CDR1 and CDR2: SQVTM and ANQGSEA. The CDR3 has 13 residues. V lost 4 bases, J lost 4 bases, and 13 bases lay in between.

Of note for this clonotype: This may be a read error, as it is one base from a much larger clone. This chain uses TRBV11-2 with TRBJ2-5, with TRBD2 matching over 8 bases. Germline V CDR1 and CDR2: SGHAT, FQNNGV. The CDR3 has 16 amino acids. CDR3 sequence reads: CVSSLGGLGAAETQYF. The CDR3 DNA is TGTGTCAGCAGCTTAGGGGGACTAGGGGCCGCAGAGACCCAGTACTTC.

Regarding this clonotype: The junction differs from germline at one of its ends, possibly a read error. In DNA form, the CDR3 reads TGTGCCATCAGACTCTCTAGCGGGAGGGACTACGGGCAGTACTTC. Translation: CAIRLSSGRDYGQYF. The V and J genes are TRBV10-3 and TRBJ2-7, with TRBD2 identical over 12 bases. The CDR3 has 15 amino acids. Germline V gene sequence: CDR1 ENHRY, CDR2 SYGVKD.

This clonotype was counted once. The chain couples TRBV6-1 to TRBJ2-4; D call uncertain. The CDR3 totals 18 residues. Between the trimmed V and J ends, which lost 3 bases and 1 base, there was a span of 19 bases. The germline CDR1 and CDR2 sequences are MNHNS and SASEGT. CDR3 sequence (DNA): TGTGCCAGCAGTGATCAGGTTGGTCCCGGGTTCGCCAAAAACATTCAGTACTTC. This encodes CASSDQVGPGFAKNIQYF.

The chain links TRBV12-3 or TRBV12-4 to TRBJ2-5, with TRBD1 as a possible D gene (5 bases). The J call could be wrong; TRBJ2-1 is a better fit for the DNA end. This CDR3 is 13 amino acids long. Here the CDR3 reads CASSLAGQETQFF. The CDR3 DNA sequence: TGTGCCAGCAGTTTAGCCGGACAAGAGACCCAGTTCTTC.

V usage is TRBV7-8 and J usage is TRBJ1-6, with D perhaps TRBD1 (5 bases). This CDR3 spans 18 amino acids. Germline CDR1 is SGHVS and CDR2 is FQNEAQ. V was cut by 0 bases and J by 3 bases, with 15 bases left in between. CDR3 bases: TGTGCCAGCAGCTTAGCGGGGAGGGGACGTAGCTATAATTCACCCCTCCACTTT. Translating gives CASSLAGRGRSYNSPLHF.

This clonotype was detected only a few times. The CDR3 DNA reads as TGTGCCTCCGCGGGGCGAGGGGTCGTCAATGAGCAGTTCTTC. Its protein product is CASAGRGVVNEQFF. The rearrangement links TRBV6-2 or TRBV6-3 to TRBJ2-1; TRBD2 might be the D (6 bases). This CDR3 spans 14 amino acids. Trimming pared 11 bases from V and 6 bases from J, leaving 20 bases between. Germline CDR1 is MNHEY and CDR2 is SVGEGT.

The V call is TRBV20-1, the J call TRBJ2-2; no definite D call. V was clipped by 0 bases and J by 4 bases, with 12 bases between them. The CDR3 runs 15 residues. In germline, CDR1 is DFQATT, CDR2 SNEGSKA (reference sequence). For the CDR3, the DNA is TGCAGTGCTAGAGATGACCGTGAGCCCACCGGGGAGCTGTTTTTT. This translates into CSARDDREPTGELFF.

This clonotype was detected many times. The rearrangement links TRBV11-2 to TRBJ2-2, with TRBD1 matching 8 bases. The CDR3 loop spans 15 amino acids. With 0 bases clipped from V and 4 bases from J, the junction kept 1 base outside the gene matches. CDR1 and CDR2 from the germline V gene are SGHAT and FQNNGV. The CDR3 DNA sequence: TGTGCCAGCAGCTTAGACAGGGGGCGCACCGGGGAGCTGTTTTTT. This sequence encodes CASSLDRGRTGELFF.

This clonotype was counted many times. The chain recombines TRBV4-1 with TRBJ2-7; D gene ambiguous. The CDR3 totals 15 residues. V lost 4 bases and J 2 bases, leaving 15 bases between the germline ends. Germline V gene sequence: CDR1 MGHRA, CDR2 YSYEKL. CDR3 residues: CASSPGSLTPYEQYF. The CDR3 DNA follows: TGCGCCAGCAGCCCCGGCTCTTTGACCCCCTACGAGCAGTACTTC.

Only a few counts were recorded for this clonotype. Its ends do not fully match the called genes, so a read error is possible. The gene calls are TRBV6-1 and TRBJ2-5; D not certain. Germline loops: CDR1 MNHNS, CDR2 SASEGT. This CDR3 spans 10 amino acids. The CDR3 bases are TGTGCCAGCAGGGAAGAGACCCAGTACTTC. Translating gives CASREETQYF.

This clonotype occurred many times. This chain joins TRBV29-1 and TRBJ2-5, with D possibly TRBD1 on 6 matching bases. V was cut by 1 base and J by 7 bases, with 16 bases left in between. CDR1 SQVTM and CDR2 ANQGSEA come from the germline V gene. The CDR3 runs to 14 residues. The CDR3 DNA reads TGCAGCGTTGAAGCCCAGCCCAGGGGAACGACCCAGTACTTC. Its translation is CSVEAQPRGTTQYF.

The V call is TRBV24-1, the J call TRBJ2-5; D is perhaps TRBD2 (6 bases). This CDR3 has 14 amino acids. Germline V gene data show CDR1 as KGHDR and CDR2 as SFDVKD. V lost 3 bases to trimming and J lost 1 base, with 8 bases between them. As DNA, the CDR3 is TGTGCCACCAGTGATGGGACTTCCCAAGAGACCCAGTACTTC. It yields the protein CATSDGTSQETQYF.

CDR3 sequence (DNA): TGTGCCTGGACGGGCGGGGACAGCTCTGGAAACACCATATATTTT. Translating gives CAWTGGDSSGNTIYF. This rearrangement joins TRBV30 to TRBJ1-3; 7 bases match TRBD1. Germline CDR1 reads GTSNPN; CDR2 reads SVGIG (reference sequence). The V gene end was trimmed by 4 bases and the J gene end by 0 bases; junction bases not matched to a gene: 6. This CDR3 has 15 amino acids.

The V gene is TRBV6-5, the J gene TRBJ1-2; D remains ambiguous. Germline CDR1 is MNHEY and CDR2 is SVGAGI. The ends were cut back, 6 bases at V and 4 bases at J, with 12 bases in the middle. The CDR3 has 13 amino acids. As DNA, the CDR3 is TGTGCCAGCAGCTCAGTACGCGGCTATGGCTACACCTTC. Its protein is CASSSVRGYGYTF.

The rearrangement links TRBV4-1 to TRBJ2-1, with no clear D. This CDR3 region has 16 residues. Between the trimmed V and J ends, which lost 5 bases and 9 bases, there was a span of 23 bases. Germline CDR1 is MGHRA and CDR2 is YSYEKL. CDR3 residues: CASSLSQAACRREQFF. The CDR3 DNA reads as TGCGCCAGCAGCTTAAGTCAGGCGGCATGTAGGCGTGAGCAGTTCTTC.

The CDR3 DNA follows: TGCAGCGCCAGAAGGAGCACCGGGGAGCTGTTTTTT. Its translation is CSARRSTGELFF. This chain uses TRBV29-1 with TRBJ2-2, with D unclear. The V end was cut by 7 bases, the J end by 4 bases, with 10 bases between. Germline lookup yields CDR1 SQVTM and CDR2 ANQGSEA. This CDR3 region has 12 residues.

As concerns this clonotype: This may arise from a read error, as a much more abundant clone is one base away. The chain employs TRBV12-3 or TRBV12-4 and TRBJ1-2; perhaps TRBD1 as D (6 bases). The CDR3 consists of 13 residues. V gave up 8 bases and J gave up 6 bases, with 16 bases separating them. CDR3 DNA: TGTGCCAGCTGTCTCAGGGGATTGGATGGCTACACCTTC. Encoded protein: CASCLRGLDGYTF.

This clonotype turned up a few times. The chain links TRBV5-4 to TRBJ1-2, with a possible D match to TRBD1 (5 bases). The germline gives CDR1 SGHNT, CDR2 YYREEE (reference sequence). Deletions cut 0 bases from V and 2 bases from J, with 8 bases between. This CDR3 spans 14 amino acids. The CDR3 bases are TGTGCCAGCAGCTTGGTCGCAGGGAACTATGGCTACACCTTC. It translates to CASSLVAGNYGYTF.

This clonotype was counted many times. V and J are TRBV29-1 and TRBJ2-5; D gene ambiguous. There are 15 residues in the CDR3. In germline, CDR1 is SQVTM, CDR2 ANQGSEA. V was trimmed by 0 bases and J by 1 base, leaving 12 bases between them. CDR3 DNA: TGCAGCGTTGAAGATCGAGGCCTGGTCCAAGAGACCCAGTACTTC. Encoded protein: CSVEDRGLVQETQYF.

The chain links TRBV5-4 to TRBJ2-1, with D unresolved. The CDR3 spans 13 residues. V lost 0 bases, J lost 4 bases, and 5 bases lay in between. Germline V lookup: CDR1 SGHNT, CDR2 YYREEE (reference sequence). The CDR3 DNA follows: TGTGCCAGCAGCTTGGAGTATTACAATGAGCAGTTCTTC. The encoded protein is CASSLEYYNEQFF.

In the case of this clonotype: A read error may produce the germline difference seen at one junction end. This chain connects TRBV12-3 or TRBV12-4 to TRBJ1-3; the D is unclear. CDR3 length: 14 amino acids. CDR3 DNA sequence: TGTGCCAGCAGTCCTTCGAGCTCTGGAAAAACCATATATTTT. Translating it yields CASSPSSSGKTIYF.

In regard to this clonotype: The junction differs from germline at one of its ends, possibly a read error. The chain links TRBV7-9 to TRBJ2-2, with a tentative D call TRBD1 (5 bases). This CDR3 region has 14 residues. CDR1 SEHNR and CDR2 FQNEAQ come from the germline V gene (reference sequence). The CDR3 DNA follows: TGTGCTAGCAGCTCTTCAGGGATCTCCGGGGAGCTGTTTTTT. This encodes CASSSSGISGELFF.

V gene TRBV11-2 combines with J gene TRBJ2-2; D remains ambiguous. The germline gives CDR1 SGHAT, CDR2 FQNNGV. Between the trimmed V and J ends, which lost 5 bases and 9 bases, there was a span of 22 bases. The CDR3 has 16 residues. Here the CDR3 DNA reads TGTGCCAGCAGCCCTTCTATCCCTCCGAACACAAGGGAGCTGTTTTTT. It translates to CASSPSIPPNTRELFF.

The sample holds many counts of this clonotype. This rearrangement joins TRBV6-5 to TRBJ1-1; no firm D call. There are 12 residues in the CDR3. Germline V gene sequence: CDR1 MNHEY, CDR2 SVGAGI. The V and J ends lost 6 bases and 6 bases respectively, with 11 bases between them. CDR3 nucleotides: TGTGCCAGCAGCACGCGGGGTGCTGAAGCTTTCTTT. Translated: CASSTRGAEAFF.

To note about this clonotype: The germline gene is not matched at one end of the junction; a read error may be the cause. The CDR3 sequence is CSVEEATGAPGELFF. The CDR3 nucleotides are TGCAGCGTTGAAGAGGCCACGGGAGCCCCCGGGGAACTGTTTTTT. The rearrangement joins TRBV29-1 to TRBJ2-2; a possible D gene is TRBD2 (6 bases). The CDR3 is 15 amino acids. From germline, CDR1 is SQVTM and CDR2 ANQGSEA.